Listed below are T cell receptor beta chains from one sample, sequenced in a study of cytomegalovirus exposure and HLA in healthy donors. Profiled with immunoSEQ multiplex PCR; TCRdb holds only in-frame clones, not every one. Here the sample spans about 100,000 clones, around four fifths being singletons. The material sequenced was PBMCs. These receptors came from a man between 35 and 55 years old in good health and CMV-seronegative. Both conserved end residues are part of each CDR3. Each record gives: J gene, clone size, D gene, V gene, CDR3 protein, CDR3 DNA. The D gene is left open where the match is weak. Only some rows state a clone size, as once, few, many or a class for expanded clones.

TRBJ2-2,NA,NA,TRBV28,CASSSGAAGGNTGELFF,TGTGCCAGCAGTTCGGGGGCGGCAGGGGGGAACACCGGGGAGCTGTTTTTT
TRBJ2-5,NA,TRBD2,TRBV19,CASSLGLAGAHQYF,TGTGCCAGTAGTTTGGGACTAGCGGGGGCCCATCAGTACTTC
TRBJ2-1,NA,NA,TRBV19,CASSAPNSSPYNEQFF,TGTGCCAGTAGCGCCCCGAACAGTTCCCCCTACAATGAGCAGTTCTTC
TRBJ2-3,few,NA,TRBV27,CASSPTPAFRGTDTQYF,TGTGCCAGCAGCCCGACTCCGGCCTTCAGGGGCACAGATACGCAGTATTTT
TRBJ2-7,NA,TRBD2,TRBV5-4,CASSADGGAYEQYF,TGTGCCAGCAGCGCCGACGGGGGGGCCTACGAGCAGTACTTC
TRBJ1-4,NA,NA,TRBV19,CASSLRSEKLFF,TGTGCCAGTAGTTTACGGTCTGAAAAACTGTTTTTT
TRBJ2-5,NA,NA,TRBV18,CASSPGWGATGQETQYF,TGTGCCAGCTCACCAGGTTGGGGCGCGACGGGTCAAGAGACCCAGTACTTC
TRBJ2-1,NA,TRBD2,TRBV4-2,CASRPGTSGEPYNEQFF,TGTGCCAGCAGACCCGGGACTAGCGGGGAGCCATACAATGAGCAGTTCTTC
TRBJ2-7,NA,TRBD1,TRBV10-1,CASSLGTGPREQYF,TGCGCCAGCAGCCTAGGGACAGGCCCCCGGGAGCAGTACTTC
TRBJ1-1,once,NA,TRBV18,CASSPAGPGNTEAFF,TGTGCCAGCTCACCCGCGGGACCGGGGAACACTGAAGCTTTCTTT
TRBJ1-3,NA,NA,TRBV5-6,CASSVIGAYSGNTIYF,TGTGCCAGCAGCGTGATAGGGGCTTACTCTGGAAACACCATATATTTT
TRBJ2-6,NA,TRBD2,TRBV9,CASSPSGTQPYSGANVLTF,TGTGCCAGCAGCCCAAGCGGGACTCAACCTTACTCTGGGGCCAACGTCCTGACTTTC
TRBJ2-4,NA,NA,TRBV4-1,CASSLSPLAKNIQYF,TGCGCCAGCAGCCTTTCCCCGTTAGCCAAAAACATTCAGTACTTC
TRBJ2-5,NA,TRBD2,TRBV7-2,CASSFRGTSGQETQYF,TGTGCCAGCAGCTTTCGGGGGACTAGCGGCCAAGAGACCCAGTACTTC
TRBJ1-1,NA,TRBD1,TRBV11-1,CASSLAMGQGVEAFF,TGTGCCAGCAGCTTAGCGATGGGACAGGGCGTGGAAGCTTTCTTT
TRBJ2-1,NA,TRBD1,TRBV29-1,CSAWTGGGNEQFF,TGCAGCGCATGGACAGGGGGAGGAAATGAGCAGTTCTTC